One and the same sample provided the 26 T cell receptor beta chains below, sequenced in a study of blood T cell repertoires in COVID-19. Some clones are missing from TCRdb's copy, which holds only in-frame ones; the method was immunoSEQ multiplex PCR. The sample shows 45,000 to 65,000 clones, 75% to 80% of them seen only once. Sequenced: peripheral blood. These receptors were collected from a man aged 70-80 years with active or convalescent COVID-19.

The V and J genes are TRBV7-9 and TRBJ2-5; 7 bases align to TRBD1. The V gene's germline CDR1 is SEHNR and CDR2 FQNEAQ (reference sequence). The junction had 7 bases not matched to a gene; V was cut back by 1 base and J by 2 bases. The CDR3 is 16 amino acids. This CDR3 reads CASSLGGQSYQETQYF. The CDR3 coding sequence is TGTGCCAGCAGCTTAGGGGGACAGAGTTATCAAGAGACCCAGTACTTC.

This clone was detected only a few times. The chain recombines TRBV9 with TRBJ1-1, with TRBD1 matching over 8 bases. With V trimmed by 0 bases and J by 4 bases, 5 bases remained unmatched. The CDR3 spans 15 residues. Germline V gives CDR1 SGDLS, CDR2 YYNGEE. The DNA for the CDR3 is TGTGCCAGCAGCGTAGACACAGGGGGGCTCACTGAAGCTTTCTTT. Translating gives CASSVDTGGLTEAFF.

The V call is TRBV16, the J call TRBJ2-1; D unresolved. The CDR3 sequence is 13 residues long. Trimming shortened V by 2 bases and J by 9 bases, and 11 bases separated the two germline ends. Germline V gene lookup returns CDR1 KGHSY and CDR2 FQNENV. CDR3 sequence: CASSQGTTGEQFF. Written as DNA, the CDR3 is TGTGCCAGCAGCCAAGGCACTACTGGTGAGCAGTTCTTC.

CDR3 amino acids: CASSEAAVQFF. The CDR3 DNA sequence: TGTGCCAGCAGTGAAGCGGCCGTGCAGTTCTTC. The chain employs TRBV2 and TRBJ2-1; no clear D. The CDR3 totals 11 residues. Germline V CDR1 and CDR2: SNHLY, FYNNEI. Trimming stripped 0 bases from V and 12 bases from J, with 6 bases between.

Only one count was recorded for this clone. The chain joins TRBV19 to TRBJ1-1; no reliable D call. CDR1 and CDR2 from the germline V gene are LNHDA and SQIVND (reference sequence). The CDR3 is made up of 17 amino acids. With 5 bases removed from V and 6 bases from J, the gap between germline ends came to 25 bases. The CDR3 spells CASSPPIGVSSSSEAFF. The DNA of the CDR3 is TGTGCCAGTAGTCCCCCGATAGGAGTAAGTTCGTCCTCTGAAGCTTTCTTT. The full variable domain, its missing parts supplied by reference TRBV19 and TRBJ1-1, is DGGITQSPKYLFRKEGQNVTLSCEQNLNHDAMYWYRQDPGQGLRLIYYSQIVNDFQKGDIAEGYSVSREKKESFPLTVTSAQKNPTAFYLCASSPPIGVSSSSEAFFGQGTRLTVV.

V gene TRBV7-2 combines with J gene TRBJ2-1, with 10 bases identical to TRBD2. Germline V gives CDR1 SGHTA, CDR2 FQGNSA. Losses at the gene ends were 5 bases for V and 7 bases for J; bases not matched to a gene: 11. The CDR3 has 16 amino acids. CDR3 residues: CASSVEGTSVWNEQFF. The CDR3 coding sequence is TGTGCCAGCAGCGTAGAGGGGACTAGCGTATGGAATGAGCAGTTCTTC.

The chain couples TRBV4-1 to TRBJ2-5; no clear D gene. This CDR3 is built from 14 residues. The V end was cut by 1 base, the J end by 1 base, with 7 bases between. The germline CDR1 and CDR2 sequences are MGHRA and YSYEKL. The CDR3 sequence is CASSQAAGQETQYF. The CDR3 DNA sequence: TGCGCCAGCAGCCAAGCGGCAGGCCAAGAGACCCAGTACTTC.

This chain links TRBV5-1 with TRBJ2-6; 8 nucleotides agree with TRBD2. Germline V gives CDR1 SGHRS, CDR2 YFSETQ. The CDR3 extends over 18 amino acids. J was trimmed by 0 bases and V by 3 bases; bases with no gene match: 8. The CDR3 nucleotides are TGCGCCAGCAGCTCGGAGGGGCGGGGGGCCTCTGGGGCCAACGTCCTGACTTTC. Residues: CASSSEGRGASGANVLTF.

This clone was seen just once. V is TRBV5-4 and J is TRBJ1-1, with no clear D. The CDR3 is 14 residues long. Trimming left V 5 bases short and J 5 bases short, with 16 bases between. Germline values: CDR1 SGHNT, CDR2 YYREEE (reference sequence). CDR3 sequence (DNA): TGTGCCAGCAGAATGCGGGGAGGTGGAACTGAAGCTTTCTTT. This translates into CASRMRGGGTEAFF.

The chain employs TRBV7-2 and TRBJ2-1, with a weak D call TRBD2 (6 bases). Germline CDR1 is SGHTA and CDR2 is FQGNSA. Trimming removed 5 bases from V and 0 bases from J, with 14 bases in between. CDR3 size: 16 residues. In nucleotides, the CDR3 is TGTGCCAGCAGCCCCCTTGGGGGGTTCTCCTACAATGAGCAGTTCTTC. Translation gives CASSPLGGFSYNEQFF.

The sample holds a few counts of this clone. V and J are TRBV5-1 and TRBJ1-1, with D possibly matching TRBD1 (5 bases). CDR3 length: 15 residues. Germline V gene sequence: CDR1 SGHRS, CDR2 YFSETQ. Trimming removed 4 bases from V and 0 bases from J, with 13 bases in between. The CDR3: CASSPPETVNTEAFF. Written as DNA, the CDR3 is TGCGCCAGCAGCCCCCCAGAGACAGTGAACACTGAAGCTTTCTTT.

The chain's CDR3 is CASSSLTGGNSPLHF. CDR3 nucleotides: TGTGCCAGCAGCTCCCTGACAGGGGGTAATTCACCCCTCCACTTT. The V call is TRBV3-1 (or the pseudogene TRBV3-2), the J call TRBJ1-6, with 9 bases matching TRBD1. Per germline, CDR1 LGHDT and CDR2 YNNKEL (reference sequence). The CDR3 loop spans 15 amino acids. With 5 bases clipped from V and 6 bases from J, the junction kept 5 bases outside the gene matches.

The CDR3 reads CASSQGLEQFF. The CDR3 region has the DNA TGTGCCAGCAGTCAGGGGCTCGAGCAGTTCTTC. The chain recombines TRBV12-3 or TRBV12-4 with TRBJ2-1; possibly TRBD1 for D (6 bases). Trimming left V 5 bases short and J 10 bases short, with 9 bases between. The CDR3 is 11 amino acids.

DNA of the CDR3: TGTGCCAGTACCATCTCCTCCGGGACAGGGGGTAACGGGGAGCTGTTTTTT. This gives the protein CASTISSGTGGNGELFF. The V call is TRBV19, the J call TRBJ2-2; TRBD1 agrees at 11 bases. This CDR3 has 17 amino acids. Germline-derived CDR1 and CDR2 are LNHDA and SQIVND (reference sequence). J gave up 7 bases and V 7 bases, and 14 bases lay outside the gene matches.

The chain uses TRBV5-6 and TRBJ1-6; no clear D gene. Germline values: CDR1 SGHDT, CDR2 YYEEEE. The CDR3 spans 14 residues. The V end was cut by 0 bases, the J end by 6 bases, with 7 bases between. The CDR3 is CASSLGRVNSPLHF. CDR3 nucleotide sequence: TGTGCCAGCAGCTTGGGTAGAGTTAATTCACCCCTCCACTTT.

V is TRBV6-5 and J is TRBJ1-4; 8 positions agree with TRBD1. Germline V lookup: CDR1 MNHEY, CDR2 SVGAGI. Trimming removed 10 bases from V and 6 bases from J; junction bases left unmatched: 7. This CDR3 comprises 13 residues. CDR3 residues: CATPGGEDEKLFF. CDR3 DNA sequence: TGTGCCACCCCAGGGGGCGAGGATGAAAAACTGTTTTTT.

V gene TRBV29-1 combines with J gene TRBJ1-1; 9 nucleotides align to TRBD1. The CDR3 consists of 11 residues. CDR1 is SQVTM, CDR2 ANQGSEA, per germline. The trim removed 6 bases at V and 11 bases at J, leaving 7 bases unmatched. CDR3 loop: CSVAGTGSAFF. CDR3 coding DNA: TGCAGCGTCGCCGGGACAGGGTCTGCTTTCTTT.

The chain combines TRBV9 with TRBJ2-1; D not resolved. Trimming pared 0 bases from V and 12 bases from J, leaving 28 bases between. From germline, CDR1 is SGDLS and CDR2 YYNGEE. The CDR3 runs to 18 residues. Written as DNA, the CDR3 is TGTGCCAGCAGCGTAGGACTTACTCAGCCGGGTTGGTTTGTTGGGCAGTTCTTC. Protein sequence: CASSVGLTQPGWFVGQFF.

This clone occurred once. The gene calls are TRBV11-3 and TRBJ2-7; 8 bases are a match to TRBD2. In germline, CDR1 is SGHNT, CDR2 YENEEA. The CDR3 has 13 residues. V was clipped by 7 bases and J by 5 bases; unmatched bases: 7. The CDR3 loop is CASTGLVPHEQYF. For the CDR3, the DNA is TGTGCCAGCACGGGACTAGTCCCGCACGAGCAGTACTTC.

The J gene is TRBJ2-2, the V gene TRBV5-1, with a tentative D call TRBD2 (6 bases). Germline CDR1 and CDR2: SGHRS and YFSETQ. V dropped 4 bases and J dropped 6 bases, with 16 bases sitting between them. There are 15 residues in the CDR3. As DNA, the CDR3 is TGCGCCAGCAGCAGGGACTTTCCCCTCTCCGGGGAGCTGTTTTTT. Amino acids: CASSRDFPLSGELFF.

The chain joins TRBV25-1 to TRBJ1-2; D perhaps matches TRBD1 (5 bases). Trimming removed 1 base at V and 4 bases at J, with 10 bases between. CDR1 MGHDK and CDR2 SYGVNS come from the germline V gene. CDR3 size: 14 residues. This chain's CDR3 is CASSEWGRSYGYTF. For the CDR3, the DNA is TGTGCCAGCAGTGAATGGGGCAGGAGCTATGGCTACACCTTC.

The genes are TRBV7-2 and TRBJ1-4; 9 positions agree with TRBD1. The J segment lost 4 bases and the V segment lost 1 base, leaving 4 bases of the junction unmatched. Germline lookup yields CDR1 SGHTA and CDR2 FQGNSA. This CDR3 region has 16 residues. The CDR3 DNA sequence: TGTGCCAGCAGCTTAGACCGACAGGGGGGTAATGAAAAACTGTTTTTT. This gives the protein CASSLDRQGGNEKLFF.

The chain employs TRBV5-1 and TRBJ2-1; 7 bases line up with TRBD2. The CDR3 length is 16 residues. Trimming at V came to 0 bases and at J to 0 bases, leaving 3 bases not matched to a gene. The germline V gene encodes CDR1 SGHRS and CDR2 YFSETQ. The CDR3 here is CASSLGEGPSYNEQFF. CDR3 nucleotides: TGCGCCAGCAGCTTGGGGGAGGGCCCCTCCTACAATGAGCAGTTCTTC.

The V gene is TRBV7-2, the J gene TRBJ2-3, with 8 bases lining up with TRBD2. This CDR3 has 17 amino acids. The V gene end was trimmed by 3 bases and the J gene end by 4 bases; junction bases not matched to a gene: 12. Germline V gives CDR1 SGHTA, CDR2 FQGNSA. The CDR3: CASSFLHTGGRSDTQYF. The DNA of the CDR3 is TGTGCCAGCAGCTTCCTACACACGGGGGGGCGATCAGATACGCAGTATTTT.

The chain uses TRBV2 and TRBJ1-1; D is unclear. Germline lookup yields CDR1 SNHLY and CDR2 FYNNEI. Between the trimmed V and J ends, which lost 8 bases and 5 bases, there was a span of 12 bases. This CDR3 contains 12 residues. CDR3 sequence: CASQLPGTEAFF. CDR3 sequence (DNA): TGTGCCAGCCAGCTACCGGGGACTGAAGCTTTCTTT.

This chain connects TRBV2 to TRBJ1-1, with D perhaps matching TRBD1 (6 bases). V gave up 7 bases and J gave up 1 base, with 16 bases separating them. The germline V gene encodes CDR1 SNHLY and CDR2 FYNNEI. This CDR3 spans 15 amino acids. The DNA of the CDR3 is TGTGCCAGCATCTCCCAGGGGATAAAGAACACTGAAGCTTTCTTT. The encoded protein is CASISQGIKNTEAFF.